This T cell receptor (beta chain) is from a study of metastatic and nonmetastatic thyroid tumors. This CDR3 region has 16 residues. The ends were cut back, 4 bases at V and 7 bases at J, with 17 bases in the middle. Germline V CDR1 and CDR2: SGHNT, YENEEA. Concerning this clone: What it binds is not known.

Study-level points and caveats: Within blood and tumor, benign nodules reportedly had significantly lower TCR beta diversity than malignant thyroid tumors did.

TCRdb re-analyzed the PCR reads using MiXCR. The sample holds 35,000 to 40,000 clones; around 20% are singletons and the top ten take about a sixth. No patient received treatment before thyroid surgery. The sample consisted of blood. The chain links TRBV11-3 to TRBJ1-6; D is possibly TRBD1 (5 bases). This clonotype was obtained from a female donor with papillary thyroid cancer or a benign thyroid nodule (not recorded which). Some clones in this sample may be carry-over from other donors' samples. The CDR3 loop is CASSSVQGIGNSPLHF. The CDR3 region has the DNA TGTGCCAGCAGCTCCGTGCAGGGTATTGGGAATTCACCCCTCCACTTT.